This T cell receptor beta chain was captured in a study of CD8 T cells in Susac syndrome. Study-wide results and limits: Regarding the TCR sequencing and HLA analysis, the study admitted that a relatively small number of individuals were involved.

Germline assignment: CDR1 SGHTA and CDR2 FQGTGA. V lost 5 bases and J lost 9; bases outside the gene matches: 12. The CDR3 contains 15 residues. Reverse transcription of 0.5 to 1 ug RNA was performed with random hexamers. Across 54 Vbeta and 13 Jbeta, TCR beta CDR3 was amplified with immunoSEQ multiplex PCR. MiXCR was run by TCRdb on the immunoSEQ multiplex PCR reads, yielding one entry per CDR3 protein. The sample has about 190,000 distinct CDR3 sequences, approximately 95% seen once; the top ten hold approximately 0.1%. About this clonotype itself: Its specificity is not known.

The authors carried out high-throughput sequencing of TCR beta. They applied it to CD8+ and CD4+ T cells obtained from blood. The CD8+ and CD4+ T cells were negatively isolated, with the TEMRA cells enriched by FACS. V usage is TRBV7-3 and J usage is TRBJ2-1; 8 positions match TRBD1. This clonotype originated in a human donor with Susac syndrome. Material for sequencing was CD4+ T cells from PBMCs. CDR3 region: CASSLPGGSIGEQFF. CDR3 in DNA: TGTGCCAGCAGCCTCCCAGGGGGCTCAATTGGTGAGCAGTTCTTC.